One sample yielded the 10 T cell receptor beta chains listed below, sequenced in a study of CD8 T cells in ankylosing spondylitis. Using its own MiXCR run on the 5' RACE reads, TCRdb lists one record per CDR3 protein. The repertoire holds approximately 200,000 distinct CDR3 sequences, with 10% to 15% as singletons. Sequences were obtained from blood, either unsorted or a sorted T cell fraction (not recorded which). These receptors were collected from a female donor with ankylosing spondylitis or in good health (not recorded which).

This clonotype was seen ten or more times. V usage is TRBV10-3 and J usage is TRBJ1-5; 9 bases are a match to TRBD1. V was clipped by 5 bases and J by 9 bases; unmatched bases: 8. The CDR3 has 14 residues. Germline assignment: CDR1 ENHRY and CDR2 SYGVKD. The CDR3 DNA is TGTGCCATCAGTAAGACAGGGGGGGTTGGGCCCCAGCATTTT. It translates to CAISKTGGVGPQHF.

This clonotype has more than one count but fewer than ten. The rearrangement joins TRBV6-2 or TRBV6-3 to TRBJ2-7; D is possibly TRBD2 (6 bases). The CDR3 has 13 amino acids. Trimming cost V 6 bases and J 9 bases, with 18 bases left between them. Germline CDR1 and CDR2: MNHEY and SVGEGT. CDR3 in DNA: TGTGCCAGCAGCGAGGAGGGGAGGCTCGGGCAGTACTTC. Protein: CASSEEGRLGQYF.

On this clonotype: A much larger clone is a single base away; this may be a read error. This chain joins TRBV15 and TRBJ2-1; 10 bases fit TRBD1. Unmatched junction bases numbered 9, after V lost 8 bases and J lost 8 bases. This CDR3 is 14 amino acids long. CDR1 LNHNV and CDR2 YYDKDF come from the germline V gene (reference sequence). The CDR3 coding sequence is TGTGCCACCGGGACAGGGGAGGGAGGGGATGAGCAGTTCTTC. As protein: CATGTGEGGDEQFF.

This clonotype was detected a few times. The rearrangement links TRBV7-2 to TRBJ2-7; possibly TRBD2 for D (6 bases). V lost 7 bases to trimming and J lost 1 base, with 23 bases between them. CDR3 length equals 17 residues. CDR1 is SGHTA, CDR2 FQGNSA, per germline. CDR3 sequence reads: CASNSGVGNFESYEQYF. The CDR3 DNA sequence: TGTGCCAGCAACTCGGGGGTAGGGAACTTCGAGTCCTACGAGCAGTACTTC.

The table lists this clonotype with many counts. The rearrangement joins TRBV7-9 to TRBJ2-7; D not resolved. Trimming cost V 5 bases and J 4 bases, with 6 bases left between them. Germline CDR1 SEHNR, CDR2 FQNEAQ (reference sequence). The CDR3 is made up of 11 amino acids. The CDR3 DNA reads as TGTGCCAGCAGCCCGATTTACGAGCAGTACTTC. It yields the protein CASSPIYEQYF.

This rearrangement joins TRBV19 to TRBJ1-1; 11 nucleotides align to TRBD1. V lost 7 bases to trimming and J lost 5 bases; unmatched junction nucleotides: 12. Per the germline V gene, CDR1 is LNHDA and CDR2 is SQIVND (reference sequence). The CDR3 spans 16 residues. DNA for the CDR3: TGTGCCAGTACTGTCTCCGGGACAGGGGGAAGGACTGAAGCTTTCTTT. It codes for CASTVSGTGGRTEAFF.

In this sample, this clonotype turned up a few times. The rearrangement uses TRBV3-1 and TRBJ2-5; 11 nucleotides agree with TRBD2. This CDR3 is 14 amino acids long. Germline CDR1 is LGHDT and CDR2 is YNNKEL (reference sequence). V lost 5 bases and J lost 5; bases outside the gene matches: 4. Here the CDR3 DNA reads TGTGCCAGCAGCTCTGCTAGCGGGAGGGAGACCCAGTACTTC. It translates to CASSSASGRETQYF.

This clonotype counts as medium-sized. The V and J genes are TRBV10-3 and TRBJ2-7; TRBD2 is a possible D gene (5 bases). V was cut by 3 bases and J by 2 bases, with 14 bases left in between. CDR3 length equals 15 residues. In germline, CDR1 is ENHRY, CDR2 SYGVKD. CDR3 nucleotides: TGTGCCATCAGTGAACGAAGTAGCGCTGCCTACGAGCAGTACTTC. It specifies CAISERSSAAYEQYF.

The CDR3 protein is CASSLRDRDTEAFF. The CDR3 DNA is TGTGCCAGCAGTTTAAGGGACAGGGACACTGAAGCTTTCTTT. The chain uses TRBV12-3 or TRBV12-4 and TRBJ1-1, with 9 bases fitting TRBD1. Trimming took 2 bases from V and 3 from J; bases not matched to a gene: 1. The CDR3 runs 14 residues.

In this sample, this clonotype turned up many times. The genes are TRBV27 and TRBJ2-5; D may be TRBD2 (6 bases). V shed 7 bases and J shed 5 bases, with 14 bases lying between them. There are 13 residues in the CDR3. CDR1 and CDR2 from the germline V gene are MNHEY and SMNVEV (reference sequence). In DNA form, the CDR3 reads TGTGCCAGCAAACGGGCGGGACCGGAGACCCAGTACTTC. Protein: CASKRAGPETQYF.